This T cell receptor beta chain was documented in a study of cytomegalovirus exposure and HLA in healthy donors. In the study overall: Among approximately 390 genotyped donors, about 80% fell in the Caucasian-associated ancestry cluster. Findings and limits, study-wide: Roughly even sequencing depth across donors was the assumption behind the presence/absence analyses.

Vbeta (60) and Jbeta (13) primers were used in the PCR. Method: immunoSEQ multiplex PCR; TCRdb's copy keeps in-frame clones and lacks some. This sample has approximately 150,000 clones, with 65% to 80% found just once. The trim removed 4 bases at V and 0 bases at J, leaving 9 bases unmatched. This CDR3 is built from 17 residues. Germline-derived CDR1 and CDR2 are LNHNV and YYDKDF (reference sequence). With regard to this clone: Its antigen is unidentified.

The chain employs TRBV15 and TRBJ1-2, with 9 bases that match TRBD1. The sequence came from a male donor in good health and CMV-seronegative. The sequenced sample was PBMCs. As DNA, the CDR3 is TGTGCCACCAGCACAACCGGGAGGGACAGGGCTAACTATGGCTACACCTTC. Amino acids: CATSTTGRDRANYGYTF.